The sequence of this TCR beta chain was determined in a study of blood T cell repertoires in COVID-19. The V gene lost 2 bases and the J gene lost 5 bases, with 15 bases spanning the gap. Germline loops: CDR1 LGHDT, CDR2 YNNKEL (reference sequence). The CDR3 is 15 residues long. This clone has a single count. Data came from immunoSEQ multiplex PCR; TCRdb stores just in-frame clones and leaves some out. The sample lists 55,000 to 80,000 clones, 75% to 90% occurring once. The V and J genes are TRBV3-1 (or the pseudogene TRBV3-2) and TRBJ2-5, with D perhaps matching TRBD2 (7 bases). The sample comprised peripheral blood. This sequence was found in a human donor in a cohort sampled during active COVID-19. The CDR3 coding sequence is TGTGCCAGCAGCCAAATTAGGGGGGGGAGGGAGACCCAGTACTTC. It translates to CASSQIRGGRETQYF.